This T cell receptor beta chain was identified during a study of patients and donors after allogeneic stem cell transplantation. From germline, CDR1 is SGHRS and CDR2 YFSETQ. The V gene lost 0 bases and the J gene lost 5 bases, with 16 bases spanning the gap. The CDR3 runs to 16 residues. The table lists this clonotype with a few counts. TCRdb reprocessed the RT-PCR reads via MiXCR and lists one record per CDR3 protein. The data show about 960,000 distinct CDR3 sequences, with about a sixth seen just once and approximately 5.9% held by the top ten. The source of this sequence is a human donor who was either an allogeneic HSCT recipient or a stem cell or donor lymphocyte infusion donor (not recorded which). It is not recorded whose cells these are; they may come from a transplant donor. Sequencing was carried out using blood, either unsorted or a sorted T cell fraction (not recorded which). This chain uses TRBV5-1 with TRBJ2-3, with D possibly called TRBD1 or TRBD2 (6 bases each). CDR3 amino acids: CASSLEGGIGGDTQYF. The CDR3 DNA reads as TGCGCCAGCAGCTTGGAAGGCGGGATAGGGGGAGATACGCAGTATTTT.